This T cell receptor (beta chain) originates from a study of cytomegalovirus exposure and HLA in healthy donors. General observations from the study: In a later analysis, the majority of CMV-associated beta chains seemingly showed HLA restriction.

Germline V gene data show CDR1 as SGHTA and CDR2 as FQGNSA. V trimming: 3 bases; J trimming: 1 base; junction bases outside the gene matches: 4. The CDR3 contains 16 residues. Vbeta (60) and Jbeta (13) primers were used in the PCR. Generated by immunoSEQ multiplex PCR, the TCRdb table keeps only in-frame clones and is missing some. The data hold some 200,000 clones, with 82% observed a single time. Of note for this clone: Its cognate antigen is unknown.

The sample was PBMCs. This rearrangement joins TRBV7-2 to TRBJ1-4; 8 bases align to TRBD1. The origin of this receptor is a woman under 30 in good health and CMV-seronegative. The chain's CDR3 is CASSFYGQGTNEKLFF. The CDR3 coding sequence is TGTGCCAGCAGCTTTTACGGACAGGGAACTAATGAAAAACTGTTTTTT.